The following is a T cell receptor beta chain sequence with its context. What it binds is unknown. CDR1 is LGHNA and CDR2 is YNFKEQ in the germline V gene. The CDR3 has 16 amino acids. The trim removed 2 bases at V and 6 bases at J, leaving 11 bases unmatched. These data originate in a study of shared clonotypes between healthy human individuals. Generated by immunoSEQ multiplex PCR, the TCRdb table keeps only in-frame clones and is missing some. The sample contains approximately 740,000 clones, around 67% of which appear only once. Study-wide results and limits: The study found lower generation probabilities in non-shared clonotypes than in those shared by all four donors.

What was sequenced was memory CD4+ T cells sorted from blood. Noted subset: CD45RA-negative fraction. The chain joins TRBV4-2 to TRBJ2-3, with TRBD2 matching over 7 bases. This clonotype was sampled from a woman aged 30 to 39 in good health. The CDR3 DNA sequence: TGTGCCAGCAGCCAAAAACGAGCGGGGACCCGGGATACGCAGTATTTT. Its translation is CASSQKRAGTRDTQYF.